Listed below are T cell receptor beta chains from one sample, sequenced in a study of CD8+ T cells in alopecia areata. Profiling relied on immunoSEQ multiplex PCR, and the TCRdb table lists in-frame clones only, not all of them. The sample lists 180,000 or so clones, roughly 70% occurring once. The source was CD8+ T cells sorted from blood, collected at week 0. Receptor source: a human donor with alopecia areata. The CDR3 runs from the conserved cysteine through the conserved F or W. Fields, in order: D gene, J gene, clone size, V gene, CDR3 DNA, CDR3 protein. D genes are given only for firm matches. Some rows have no size entry. The others give once, few or many, or a class for an expanded clone.

>TRBD1|TRBJ2-7|NA|TRBV30
TGTGCCTATACTCAGGGGGAGACTCTCTACGAGCAGTACTTC
CAYTQGETLYEQYF
>NA|TRBJ1-1|NA|TRBV29-1
TGCAGCGTTTCAGGGACTGAAGCTTTCTTT
CSVSGTEAFF
>NA|TRBJ2-1|NA|TRBV7-7
TGTGCTAGCAGCTTAGCTTCCGGGGATGAGCAGTTCTTC
CASSLASGDEQFF
>NA|TRBJ2-5|few|TRBV29-1
TGCAGCGTTGAATTGATTGGATCTTCGGGTGGAGAGACCCAGTACTTC
CSVELIGSSGGETQYF
>NA|TRBJ1-2|NA|TRBV2
TGTGCCAGCAGTATGACTGAGAACTATGGCTACACCTTC
CASSMTENYGYTF
>NA|TRBJ2-5|NA|TRBV9
TGTGCCAGCAGCTCCCGACAGTTCCAAGAGACCCAGTACTTC
CASSSRQFQETQYF
>NA|TRBJ2-5|NA|TRBV30
TGTGCCTGGCAGGGGTTCGGGGTCCAAGAGACCCAGTACTTC
CAWQGFGVQETQYF
>NA|TRBJ1-5|NA|TRBV30
TGTGCCTGGAGTGACGATTTTCGGGCCGACGATCAGCCCCAGCATTTT
CAWSDDFRADDQPQHF
>NA|TRBJ1-1|NA|TRBV30
TGTGCCTGGAGCCAGGGGATGAACACTGAAGCTTTCTTT
CAWSQGMNTEAFF
>NA|TRBJ2-1|NA|TRBV7-9
TGTGCCAGCAGGGACGGACGGCGGACGCAGTTCTTC
CASRDGRRTQFF
>TRBD2|TRBJ2-5|NA|TRBV7-9
TGTGCCAGCACCCCACCGTGGGTAGCGGGGGGAGAAGAGACCCAGTACTTC
CASTPPWVAGGEETQYF
>NA|TRBJ2-7|NA|TRBV2
TGTGCCAGCAGTGAGTCCAGCGGTTATGGTGACTACGAGCAGTACTTC
CASSESSGYGDYEQYF
>NA|TRBJ2-5|NA|TRBV29-1
TGCAGCAAACCCAGCAGGTGGTCCTCTCTCTTTCGCGGGGCTAGGAGGGAAGAGACCCAGTACTTC
CSKPSRWSSLFRGARREETQYF
>NA|TRBJ1-1|NA|TRBV7-9
TGTGCCAGCAGGCCTCCTGGGGGGAACACTGAAGCTTTCTTT
CASRPPGGNTEAFF
>NA|TRBJ2-1|few|TRBV29-1
TGCAGCGTTGACGGAGGGTCCTACAATGAGCAGTTCTTC
CSVDGGSYNEQFF
>NA|TRBJ2-1|NA|TRBV5-1
TGCGCCAGCAGCTTGGCCGTACCCGGCGTGGACGAGCAGTTCTTC
CASSLAVPGVDEQFF
>NA|TRBJ2-7|few|TRBV29-1
TGCAGCGTTGAACGAGGTTACGAGCAGTACTTC
CSVERGYEQYF
>NA|TRBJ2-2|few|TRBV13
TGTGCCAGCAGCTCCTACAGGGCTGGGGAGCTGTTTTTT
CASSSYRAGELFF
>TRBD2|TRBJ2-1|NA|TRBV29-1
TGCAGCGTTGAGAGTAGCGGGGGTACCTATGTTAATGAGCAGTTCTTC
CSVESSGGTYVNEQFF
>NA|TRBJ2-2|NA|TRBV25-1
TGTGCCAGCAGTGTTAGCGTGAACGGGGAGCTGTTTTTT
CASSVSVNGELFF
>NA|TRBJ2-4|NA|TRBV2
TGTGCCAGCAGTGAAAGGCACATGCCGGCCAAAAACATTCAGTACTTC
CASSERHMPAKNIQYF
>NA|TRBJ1-1|few|TRBV19
TGTGCCAGTAGTATCAGCACCCTCGAAGCTTTCTTT
CASSISTLEAFF
>TRBD1|TRBJ2-2|NA|TRBV6-5
TGTGCCAGCAGTCGAGGACAGGGGGCTTCCGGGGAGCTGTTTTTT
CASSRGQGASGELFF
>TRBD1|TRBJ1-2|few|TRBV13
TGTGCCAGCAGCGCCGGGACAGGGCAAGTAAATGGCTACACCTTC
CASSAGTGQVNGYTF
>NA|TRBJ2-7|NA|TRBV6-1
TGTGCCAGCAGTGATCTCCCGCAGGTCGGTGCAACCTACGAGCAGTACTTC
CASSDLPQVGATYEQYF
>TRBD1|TRBJ2-5|NA|TRBV27
TGTGCCAGCAGTCGACAGGGCCAAGAGACCCAGTACTTC
CASSRQGQETQYF
>NA|TRBJ2-7|NA|TRBV7-9
TGTGCCAGCAGCTTAGCTGTGGGACTCCGAGGCTACGAGCAGTACTTC
CASSLAVGLRGYEQYF
>TRBD1|TRBJ2-5|NA|TRBV15
TGTGCCACCAGCGATCGTTTCGGGACAGGGGTAGAGACCCAGTACTTC
CATSDRFGTGVETQYF
>TRBD2|TRBJ2-5|few|TRBV5-1
TGCGCCAGCAGCTCAACAGCGGGACTGCCGGATCAGTACTTC
CASSSTAGLPDQYF
>NA|TRBJ2-2|NA|TRBV19
TGTGCCAGTAGTATCTCGGGGGCCGGGGAGCTGTTTTTT
CASSISGAGELFF
>TRBD2|TRBJ2-5|NA|TRBV7-9
TGTGCCAGCAGCTCGTCCGGGACTAGCGGGGAGGAGACCCAGTACTTC
CASSSSGTSGEETQYF
>NA|TRBJ1-2|NA|TRBV9
TGTGCCAGCAGCGGGCGTCGCGGCTACACCTTC
CASSGRRGYTF
>TRBD1|TRBJ1-3|NA|TRBV5-1
TGCGCCAGCAGCCTCCGACAGGGCGGAAACACCATATATTTT
CASSLRQGGNTIYF
>NA|TRBJ2-7|NA|TRBV27
TGTGCCAGCAGATACCTAGCGTCAAGCTACGAGCAGTACTTC
CASRYLASSYEQYF
>TRBD2|TRBJ2-3|once|TRBV6-5
TGTGCCAGCAGTTACTCGAAGCGGGGGGGAGATACGCAGTATTTT
CASSYSKRGGDTQYF
>NA|TRBJ1-5|NA|TRBV5-6
TGTGCCAGCAGCTTTGGTATCGGCAATCAGCCCCAGCATTTT
CASSFGIGNQPQHF
>TRBD1|TRBJ1-2|few|TRBV29-1
TGCAGCGCTGGGGCAGGGGGAATGCGCTATGGCTACACCTTC
CSAGAGGMRYGYTF
>TRBD2|TRBJ2-1|NA|TRBV7-3
TGTGCCAGCAGTCTAGCGGTTTACAATGAGCAGTTCTTC
CASSLAVYNEQFF
>NA|TRBJ2-7|few|TRBV14
TGTGCCAGCATGGGAAGAGAGGGGAGGATTAACTACGAGCAGTACTTC
CASMGREGRINYEQYF
>NA|TRBJ1-2|NA|TRBV25-1
TGTGCCAGCAGCCCCGGAGGGGTTTCGGGCTACACCTTC
CASSPGGVSGYTF
>TRBD1|TRBJ2-2|NA|TRBV10-3
TGTGCCATCCCGGGACAGGGCACCGGGGAGCTGTTTTTT
CAIPGQGTGELFF
>NA|TRBJ1-1|NA|TRBV29-1
TGCAGCGCCAAGCCCGAGAATGGACGGGCTTTCTTT
CSAKPENGRAFF
>TRBD1|TRBJ1-2|NA|TRBV29-1
TGCAGCGTTGAAGATCCGGACAGGACGACGGATGGGAGTGGCTACACCTTC
CSVEDPDRTTDGSGYTF
>NA|TRBJ2-1|NA|TRBV9
TGTGCCAGCAGCGTAAGTCGGACCTCCTACAATGAGCAGTTCTTC
CASSVSRTSYNEQFF
>NA|TRBJ1-2|NA|TRBV30
TGTGCCTGGGGCGGGGCACCAACACGGGGCTACACCTTC
CAWGGAPTRGYTF
>NA|TRBJ2-6|NA|TRBV2
TGTGCCAGCAGTGGAGACTCTGGGGCCAACGTCCTGACTTTC
CASSGDSGANVLTF
>NA|TRBJ2-2|NA|TRBV10-3
TGTGCCATCGGCTTGGGGAACACCGGGGAGCTGTTTTTT
CAIGLGNTGELFF
>NA|TRBJ2-3|NA|TRBV11-2
TGTGCCAGCAGCTTAGTCAAGCGCTTCCCCCTCACAGATACGCAGTATTTT
CASSLVKRFPLTDTQYF
>TRBD2|TRBJ2-7|NA|TRBV29-1
TGCAGCGTTGAAGGAACTAGCGGGGCCTCCTACGAGCAGTACTTC
CSVEGTSGASYEQYF
>NA|TRBJ2-1|once|TRBV7-3
TGTGCCAGCAGCCCCTCCGGAGTAGGAGAGCAGTTCTTC
CASSPSGVGEQFF
>TRBD1|TRBJ1-2|NA|TRBV13
TGTGCCAGCATCCTGCGTGAAGGGGACAGACCATATGGCTACACCTTC
CASILREGDRPYGYTF